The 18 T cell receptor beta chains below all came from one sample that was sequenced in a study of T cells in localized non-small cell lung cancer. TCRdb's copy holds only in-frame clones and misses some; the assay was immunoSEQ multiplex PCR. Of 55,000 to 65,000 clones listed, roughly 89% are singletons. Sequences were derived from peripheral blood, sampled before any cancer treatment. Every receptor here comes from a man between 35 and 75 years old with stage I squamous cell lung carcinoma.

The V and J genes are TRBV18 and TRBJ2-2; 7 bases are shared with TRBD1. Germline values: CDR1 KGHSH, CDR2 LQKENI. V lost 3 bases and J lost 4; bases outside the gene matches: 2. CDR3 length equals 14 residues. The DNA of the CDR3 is TGTGCCAGCTCACCGACAGGGAGCACCGGGGAGCTGTTTTTT. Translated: CASSPTGSTGELFF.

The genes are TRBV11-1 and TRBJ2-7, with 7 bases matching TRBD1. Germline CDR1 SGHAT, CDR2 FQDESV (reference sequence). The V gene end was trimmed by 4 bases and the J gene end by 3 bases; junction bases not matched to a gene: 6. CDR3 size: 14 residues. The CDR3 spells CASSYHRGGYEQYF. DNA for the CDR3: TGTGCCAGCAGCTACCACAGGGGTGGCTACGAGCAGTACTTC.

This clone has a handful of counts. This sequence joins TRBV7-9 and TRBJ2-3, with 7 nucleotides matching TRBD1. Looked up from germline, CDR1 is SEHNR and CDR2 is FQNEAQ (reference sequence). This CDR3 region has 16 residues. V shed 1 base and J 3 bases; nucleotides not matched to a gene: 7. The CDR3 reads CASSLGGWDSTDTQYF. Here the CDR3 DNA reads TGTGCCAGCAGCTTAGGAGGGTGGGACAGTACAGATACGCAGTATTTT.

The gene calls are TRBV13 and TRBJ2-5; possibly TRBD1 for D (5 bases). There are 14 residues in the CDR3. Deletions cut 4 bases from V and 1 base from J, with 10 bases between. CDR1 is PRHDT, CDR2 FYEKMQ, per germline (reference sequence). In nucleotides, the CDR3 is TGTGCCAGCAGCTCGCAGACAGTCCAAGAGACCCAGTACTTC. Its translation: CASSSQTVQETQYF.

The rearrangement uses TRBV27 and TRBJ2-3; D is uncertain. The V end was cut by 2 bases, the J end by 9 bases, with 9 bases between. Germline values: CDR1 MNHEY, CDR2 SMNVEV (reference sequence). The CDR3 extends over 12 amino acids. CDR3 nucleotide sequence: TGTGCCAGCAGTTTAGCCGGTATAACGCAGTATTTT. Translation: CASSLAGITQYF.

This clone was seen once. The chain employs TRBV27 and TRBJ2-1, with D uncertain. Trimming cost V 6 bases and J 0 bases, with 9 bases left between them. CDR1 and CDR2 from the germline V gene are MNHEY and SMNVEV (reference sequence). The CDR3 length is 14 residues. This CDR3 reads CASRAESSYNEQFF. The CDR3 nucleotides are TGTGCCAGCAGGGCCGAGAGCTCCTACAATGAGCAGTTCTTC.

The CDR3 sequence is CASSIDRGGSNQPQHF. The CDR3 region has the DNA TGTGCCAGTAGTATAGATCGGGGAGGGAGCAATCAGCCCCAGCATTTT. The chain has TRBV19 and TRBJ1-5; no clear D gene. Germline V CDR1 and CDR2: LNHDA, SQIVND (reference sequence). This CDR3 spans 16 amino acids. V dropped 0 bases and J dropped 1 base, with 10 bases sitting between them.

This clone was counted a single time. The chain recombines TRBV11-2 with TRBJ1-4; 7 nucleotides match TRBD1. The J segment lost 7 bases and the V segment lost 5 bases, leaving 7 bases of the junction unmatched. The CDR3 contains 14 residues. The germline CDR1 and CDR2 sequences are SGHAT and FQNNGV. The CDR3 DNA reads TGTGCCAGCAGCGGCCGACAGGGAGGTGAAAAACTGTTTTTT. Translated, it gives CASSGRQGGEKLFF.

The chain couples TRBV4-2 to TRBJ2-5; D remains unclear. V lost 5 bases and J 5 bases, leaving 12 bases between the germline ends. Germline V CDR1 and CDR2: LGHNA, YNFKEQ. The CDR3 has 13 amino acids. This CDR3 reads CASSRNGGETQYF. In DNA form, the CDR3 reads TGTGCCAGCAGCAGAAATGGTGGTGAGACCCAGTACTTC.

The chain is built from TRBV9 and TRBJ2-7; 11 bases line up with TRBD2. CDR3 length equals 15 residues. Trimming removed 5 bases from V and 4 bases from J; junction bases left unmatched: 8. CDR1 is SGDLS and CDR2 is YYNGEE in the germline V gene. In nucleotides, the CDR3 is TGTGCCAGCAGTGGCCCCGGGACTAGCGGATACGAGCAGTACTTC. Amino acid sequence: CASSGPGTSGYEQYF.

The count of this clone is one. DNA of the CDR3: TGTGCCAGCAGCTTTTTAAAACAGGGCGTCCGAAACTATGGCTACACCTTC. It codes for CASSFLKQGVRNYGYTF. The V call is TRBV7-6, the J call TRBJ1-2; a possible D gene is TRBD1 (6 bases). Germline CDR1 is SGHVS and CDR2 is FNYEAQ. V lost 3 bases to trimming and J lost 2 bases, with 19 bases between them. This CDR3 comprises 17 residues.

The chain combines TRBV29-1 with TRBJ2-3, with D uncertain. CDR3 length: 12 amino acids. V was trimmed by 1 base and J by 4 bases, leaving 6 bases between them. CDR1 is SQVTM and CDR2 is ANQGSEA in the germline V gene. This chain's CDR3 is CSVEVNADTQYF. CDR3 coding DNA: TGCAGCGTTGAAGTTAACGCAGATACGCAGTATTTT.

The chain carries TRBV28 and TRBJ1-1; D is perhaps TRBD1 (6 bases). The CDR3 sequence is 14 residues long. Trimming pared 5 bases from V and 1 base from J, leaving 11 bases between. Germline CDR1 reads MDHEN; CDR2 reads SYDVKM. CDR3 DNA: TGTGCCAGCAGTCCTTACAGGGAGAACACTGAAGCTTTCTTT. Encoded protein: CASSPYRENTEAFF.

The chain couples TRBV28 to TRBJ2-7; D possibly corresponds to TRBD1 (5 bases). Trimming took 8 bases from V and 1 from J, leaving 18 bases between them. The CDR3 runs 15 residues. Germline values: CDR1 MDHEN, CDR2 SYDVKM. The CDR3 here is CASSIAGTGSYEQYF. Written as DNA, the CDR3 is TGTGCCAGCTCCATCGCCGGCACAGGTTCCTACGAGCAGTACTTC.

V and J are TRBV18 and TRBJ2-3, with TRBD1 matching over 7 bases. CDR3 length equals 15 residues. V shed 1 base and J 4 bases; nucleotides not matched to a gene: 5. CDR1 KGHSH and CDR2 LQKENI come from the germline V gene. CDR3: CASSPQGARADTQYF. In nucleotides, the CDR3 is TGTGCCAGCTCACCACAGGGGGCTAGGGCAGATACGCAGTATTTT.

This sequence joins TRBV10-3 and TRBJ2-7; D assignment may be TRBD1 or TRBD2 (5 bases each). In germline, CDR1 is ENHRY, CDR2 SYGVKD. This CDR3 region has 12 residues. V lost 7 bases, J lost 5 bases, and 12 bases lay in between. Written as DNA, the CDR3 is TGTGCCATCAACGGGGCGGGTAACGAGCAGTACTTC. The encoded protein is CAINGAGNEQYF.

Here the CDR3 DNA reads TGTGCCAGCAGCCCGTGGGGGACCTTGAACACCGGGGAGCTGTTTTTT. Its protein is CASSPWGTLNTGELFF. The chain has TRBV28 and TRBJ2-2; D may be TRBD1 or TRBD2 (5 bases each). Trimming stripped 6 bases from V and 1 base from J, with 15 bases between. Germline CDR1 is MDHEN and CDR2 is SYDVKM. The CDR3 contains 16 residues.

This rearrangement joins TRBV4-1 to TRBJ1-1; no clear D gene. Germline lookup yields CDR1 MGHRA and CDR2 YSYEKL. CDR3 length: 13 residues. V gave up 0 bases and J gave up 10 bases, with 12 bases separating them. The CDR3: CASSQERTIRAFF. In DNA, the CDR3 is TGCGCCAGCAGCCAAGAACGCACGATCCGAGCTTTCTTT.